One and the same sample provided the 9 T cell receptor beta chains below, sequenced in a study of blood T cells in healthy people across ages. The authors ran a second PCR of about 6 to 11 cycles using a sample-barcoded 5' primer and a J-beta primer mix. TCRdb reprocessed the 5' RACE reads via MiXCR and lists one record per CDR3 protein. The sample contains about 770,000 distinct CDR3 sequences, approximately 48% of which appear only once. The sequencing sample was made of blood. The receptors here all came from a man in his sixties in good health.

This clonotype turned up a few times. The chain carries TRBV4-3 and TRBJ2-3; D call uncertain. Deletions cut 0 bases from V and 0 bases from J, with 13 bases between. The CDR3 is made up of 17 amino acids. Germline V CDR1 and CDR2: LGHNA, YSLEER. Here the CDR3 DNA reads TGCGCCAGCAGCCAAGATGGACCCCCGTTTAGCACAGATACGCAGTATTTT. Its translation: CASSQDGPPFSTDTQYF.

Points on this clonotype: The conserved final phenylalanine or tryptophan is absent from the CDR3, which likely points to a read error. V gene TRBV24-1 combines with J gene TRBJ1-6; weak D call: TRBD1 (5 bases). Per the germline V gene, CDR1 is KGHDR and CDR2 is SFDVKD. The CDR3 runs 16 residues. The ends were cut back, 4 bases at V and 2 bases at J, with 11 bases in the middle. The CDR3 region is CATSDAQGAYNSPLHL. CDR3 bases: TGTGCCACCAGTGACGCCCAGGGTGCCTATAATTCACCCCTCCACCTT.

DNA for the CDR3: TGTGCCAGCAGGAGGGGAGACTACCTTGGGGAGCAGTACTTC. Amino acids: CASRRGDYLGEQYF. The chain employs TRBV7-2 and TRBJ2-7; D might be TRBD1 or TRBD2, each matching 5 bases. This CDR3 comprises 14 residues. Germline V gene data show CDR1 as SGHTA and CDR2 as FQGNSA. Trimming pared 6 bases from V and 7 bases from J, leaving 19 bases between.

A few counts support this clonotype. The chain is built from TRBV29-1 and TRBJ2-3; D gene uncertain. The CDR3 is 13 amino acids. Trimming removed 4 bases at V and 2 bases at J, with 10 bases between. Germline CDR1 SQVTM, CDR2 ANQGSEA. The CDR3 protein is CSVVGRYTDTQYF. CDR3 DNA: TGCAGCGTTGTGGGCCGGTACACAGATACGCAGTATTTT.

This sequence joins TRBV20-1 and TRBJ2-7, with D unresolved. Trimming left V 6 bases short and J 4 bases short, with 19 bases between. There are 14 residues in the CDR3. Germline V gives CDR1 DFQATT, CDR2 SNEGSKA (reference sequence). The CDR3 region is CSASLLGPQYEQYF. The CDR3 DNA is TGCAGTGCCTCACTGCTTGGGCCGCAATACGAGCAGTACTTC.

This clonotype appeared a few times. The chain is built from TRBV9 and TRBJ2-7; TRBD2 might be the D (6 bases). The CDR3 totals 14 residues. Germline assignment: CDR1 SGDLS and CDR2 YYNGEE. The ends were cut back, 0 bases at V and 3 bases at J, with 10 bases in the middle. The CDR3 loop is CASSVDGGNYEQYF. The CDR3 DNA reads TGTGCCAGCAGCGTAGACGGGGGAAACTACGAGCAGTACTTC.

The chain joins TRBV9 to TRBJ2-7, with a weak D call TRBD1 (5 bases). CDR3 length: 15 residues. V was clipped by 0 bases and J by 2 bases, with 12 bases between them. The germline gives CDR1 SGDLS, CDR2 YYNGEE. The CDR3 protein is CASSVGPGHPYEQYF. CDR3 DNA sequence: TGTGCCAGCAGCGTAGGCCCTGGACATCCCTACGAGCAGTACTTC.

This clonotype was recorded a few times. The CDR3 DNA reads TGTGCCAGCAGCTTGGGACAGGGTTCAGAAAAACTGTTTTTT. Its protein is CASSLGQGSEKLFF. The genes are TRBV7-9 and TRBJ1-4, with 9 positions matching TRBD1. This CDR3 comprises 14 residues. The V gene end was trimmed by 3 bases and the J gene end by 8 bases; junction bases not matched to a gene: 4. Germline V gene lookup returns CDR1 SEHNR and CDR2 FQNEAQ (reference sequence).

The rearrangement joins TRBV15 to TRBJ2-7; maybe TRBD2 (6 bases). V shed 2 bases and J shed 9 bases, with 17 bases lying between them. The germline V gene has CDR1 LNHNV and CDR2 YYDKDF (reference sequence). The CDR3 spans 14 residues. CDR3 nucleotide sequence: TGTGCCACCAGCAGATCCCCCCGGGACTTTAGGCAGTACTTC. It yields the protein CATSRSPRDFRQYF.